These 28 T cell receptor beta chains were sequenced from one sample in a study of graft-versus-host responses after intestinal transplantation. No antigens are known for them. Sequencing used immunoSEQ multiplex PCR; TCRdb keeps in-frame clones, though not all of them. Among some 100,000 clones listed, 80% to 95% were seen once. The specimen comprised unstimulated CD8+ T cells sorted from spleen or lymph node cells, sampled before transplant. These receptors were collected from a human donor who was the organ donor for an intestinal transplant.

This clone was seen just once. The J gene is TRBJ1-5, the V gene TRBV28; TRBD1 is a possible D gene (6 bases). CDR1 and CDR2 (germline): MDHEN, SYDVKM. This CDR3 has 14 amino acids. The V and J ends lost 11 bases and 4 bases respectively, with 18 bases between them. CDR3 in amino acids: CAPPPRGRNQPQHF. In DNA, the CDR3 is TGTGCCCCCCCACCCAGGGGTAGGAATCAGCCCCAGCATTTT.

V gene TRBV5-4 combines with J gene TRBJ2-3; D gene uncertain. This CDR3 region has 14 residues. CDR1 is SGHNT, CDR2 YYREEE, per germline (reference sequence). The ends were cut back, 0 bases at V and 0 bases at J, with 5 bases in the middle. CDR3 amino acids: CASSLVASTDTQYF. The CDR3 region has the DNA TGTGCCAGCAGCTTGGTGGCCAGCACAGATACGCAGTATTTT.

The chain uses TRBV11-1 and TRBJ2-7; a possible D gene is TRBD2 (6 bases). The V end was cut by 2 bases, the J end by 5 bases, with 13 bases between. The CDR3 covers 14 residues. Germline CDR1 SGHAT, CDR2 FQDESV (reference sequence). CDR3 bases: TGTGCCAGCAGCTTAACAGGTGGGAGGAACGAGCAGTACTTC. It encodes CASSLTGGRNEQYF.

The chain employs TRBV5-4 and TRBJ1-2, with D possibly being TRBD1 (5 bases). Per the germline V gene, CDR1 is SGHNT and CDR2 is YYREEE (reference sequence). The ends were cut back, 2 bases at V and 6 bases at J, with 5 bases in the middle. There are 11 residues in the CDR3. CDR3 residues: CASSFRDGYTF. DNA for the CDR3: TGTGCCAGCAGCTTCAGGGATGGCTACACCTTC.

This clone was detected only once. The V call is TRBV11-2, the J call TRBJ2-2; D is undetermined. V shed 1 base and J shed 5 bases, with 14 bases lying between them. This CDR3 contains 16 residues. Per germline, CDR1 SGHAT and CDR2 FQNNGV. The CDR3 region has the DNA TGTGCCAGCAGCTTAGGGCGTTTGAGGCGTACCGGGGAGCTGTTTTTT. It yields the protein CASSLGRLRRTGELFF.

The genes are TRBV4-1 and TRBJ1-2; weak D call: TRBD1 (6 bases). This CDR3 spans 16 amino acids. Germline CDR1 MGHRA, CDR2 YSYEKL. Trimming pared 0 bases from V and 4 bases from J, leaving 15 bases between. CDR3 DNA sequence: TGCGCCAGCAGCCAAGATATGCTCTACAGGGCCTATGGCTACACCTTC. It specifies CASSQDMLYRAYGYTF.

This chain links TRBV12-5 with TRBJ2-7; a possible D gene is TRBD1 (7 bases). The CDR3 runs to 14 residues. Looked up from germline, CDR1 is LGHNT and CDR2 is FRNRAP. V lost 4 bases and J 6 bases, leaving 16 bases between the germline ends. This chain's CDR3 is CASGYQEGAGEQYF. The DNA of the CDR3 is TGTGCTAGTGGTTATCAGGAGGGGGCAGGCGAGCAGTACTTC. The full variable domain, completed using reference TRBV12-5 and TRBJ2-7, is DARVTQTPRHKVTEMGQEVTMRCQPILGHNTVFWYRQTMMQGLELLAYFRNRAPLDDSGMPKDRFSAEMPDATLATLKIQPSEPRDSAVYFCASGYQEGAGEQYFGPGTRLTVT.

This chain links TRBV6-5 with TRBJ2-7; tentative D call: TRBD2 (6 bases). Germline V CDR1 and CDR2: MNHEY, SVGAGI. The CDR3 contains 13 residues. Trimming removed 2 bases from V and 5 bases from J, with 10 bases in between. CDR3 protein: CASSYIGGDEQYF. CDR3 coding DNA: TGTGCCAGCAGTTACATCGGCGGGGACGAGCAGTACTTC.

The J gene is TRBJ1-2, the V gene TRBV29-1, with D perhaps matching TRBD1 (6 bases). V lost 3 bases and J lost 3, with 8 bases in between. The CDR3 is 12 amino acids. The germline CDR1 and CDR2 sequences are SQVTM and ANQGSEA. The CDR3 protein is CSVDRTDYGYTF. For the CDR3, the DNA is TGCAGCGTTGACCGGACAGACTATGGCTACACCTTC. The whole variable domain, filled in from reference TRBV29-1 and TRBJ1-2, reads SAVISQKPSRDICQRGTSLTIQCQVDSQVTMMFWYRQQPGQSLTLIATANQGSEATYESGFVIDKFPISRPNLTFSTLTVSNMSPEDSSIYLCSVDRTDYGYTFGSGTRLTVV.

The rearrangement joins TRBV2 to TRBJ1-1; no firm D call. The CDR3 extends over 14 amino acids. Germline lookup yields CDR1 SNHLY and CDR2 FYNNEI. Trimming pared 6 bases from V and 6 bases from J, leaving 17 bases between. The DNA for the CDR3 is TGTGCCAGCAGCATCCTTCGGGGTCGGGCTGAAGCTTTCTTT. Translating gives CASSILRGRAEAFF.

The V gene is TRBV13, the J gene TRBJ2-1, with 7 bases identical to TRBD1. The J segment lost 5 bases and the V segment lost 1 base, leaving 8 bases of the junction unmatched. Germline assignment: CDR1 PRHDT and CDR2 FYEKMQ (reference sequence). CDR3 length: 16 amino acids. Here the CDR3 DNA reads TGTGCCAGCAGCTTAGTGGACAGGCGAGTTAACAATGAGCAGTTCTTC. Translated: CASSLVDRRVNNEQFF. Looking up the rest from reference TRBV13 and TRBJ2-1 gives the full variable domain: AAGVIQSPRHLIKEKRETATLKCYPIPRHDTVYWYQQGPGQDPQFLISFYEKMQSDKGSIPDRFSAQQFSDYHSELNMSSLELGDSALYFCASSLVDRRVNNEQFFGPGTRLTVL.

J is TRBJ2-5 and V is TRBV5-1, with D hard to call. The end of the DNA aligns better with TRBJ2-7, so the J call may be wrong. Germline assignment: CDR1 SGHRS and CDR2 YFSETQ. The CDR3 is 15 residues long. CDR3 sequence reads: CASSSDLRFDYEQYF. The CDR3 DNA reads TGCGCCAGCAGCTCCGATTTAAGGTTCGACTACGAGCAGTACTTC.

The chain employs TRBV5-5 and TRBJ1-2, with TRBD1 matching 7 bases. From germline, CDR1 is SGHKS and CDR2 YYEKEE (reference sequence). The J segment lost 10 bases and the V segment lost 4 bases, leaving 13 bases of the junction unmatched. The CDR3 contains 14 residues. CDR3 coding DNA: TGTGCCAGCAGCCCCCTTATTGGACAGGATGACTACACCTTC. Protein: CASSPLIGQDDYTF.

CDR3 nucleotides: TGCGCCAGCACCCTAATTATCACAGGGTCCGGCTACACCTTC. Residues: CASTLIITGSGYTF. The V gene is TRBV23-1, the J gene TRBJ1-2, with D maybe TRBD1 (6 bases). TRBV23-1 is recorded as an ORF, its role being uncertain. The CDR3 consists of 14 residues. Trimming pared 7 bases from V and 8 bases from J, leaving 20 bases between.

V gene TRBV7-9 combines with J gene TRBJ2-1; TRBD1 agrees at 10 bases. The J segment lost 8 bases and the V segment lost 8 bases, leaving 6 bases of the junction unmatched. Germline assignment: CDR1 SEHNR and CDR2 FQNEAQ (reference sequence). This CDR3 comprises 13 residues. Written as DNA, the CDR3 is TGTGCCAGCGCGGCGGGGACAGGGGATGAGCAGTTCTTC. This encodes CASAAGTGDEQFF. Full variable domain (rest looked up from reference TRBV7-9 and TRBJ2-1): DTGVSQNPRHKITKRGQNVTFRCDPISEHNRLYWYRQTLGQGPEFLTYFQNEAQLEKSRLLSDRFSAERPKGSFSTLEIQRTEQGDSAMYLCASAAGTGDEQFFGPGTRLTVL.

This chain links TRBV10-3 with TRBJ2-3; 14 bases map to TRBD2. The germline gives CDR1 ENHRY, CDR2 SYGVKD. CDR3 size: 17 residues. The trim removed 10 bases at V and 4 bases at J, leaving 13 bases unmatched. The CDR3 region has the DNA TGTGCCACTGAGGACCGACTAGCGGGAGGGCTTTCAGATACGCAGTATTTT. It specifies CATEDRLAGGLSDTQYF.

This sequence joins TRBV11-3 and TRBJ1-1, with D possibly matching TRBD1 (5 bases). Germline CDR1 is SGHNT and CDR2 is YENEEA. This CDR3 has 13 residues. V was clipped by 5 bases and J by 6 bases, with 13 bases between them. The chain's CDR3 is CASSRGTGAEAFF. DNA for the CDR3: TGTGCCAGCAGCCGAGGTACGGGGGCTGAAGCTTTCTTT.

The V and J genes are TRBV5-5 and TRBJ1-2, with 7 bases identical to TRBD1. CDR3 length: 14 amino acids. V trimming: 0 bases; J trimming: 12 bases; junction bases outside the gene matches: 11. CDR1 and CDR2 from the germline V gene are SGHKS and YYEKEE (reference sequence). CDR3 nucleotides: TGTGCCAGCAGCTTGGCCGGACGGCTACAGGGGAACACCTTC. Translating it yields CASSLAGRLQGNTF.

The gene calls are TRBV6-4 and TRBJ2-1; the D gene is possibly TRBD2 (5 bases). Germline V lookup: CDR1 MRHNA, CDR2 SNTAGT. There are 20 residues in the CDR3. The V and J ends lost 2 bases and 0 bases respectively, with 23 bases between them. CDR3 in DNA: TGTGCCAGCAGTGACCTAGTGGGAGCGACCGAACCATACTCCTACAATGAGCAGTTCTTC. Translating it yields CASSDLVGATEPYSYNEQFF.

The V gene is TRBV19, the J gene TRBJ2-1; possibly TRBD2 for D (5 bases). Germline assignment: CDR1 LNHDA and CDR2 SQIVND (reference sequence). CDR3 length equals 16 residues. Between the trimmed V and J ends, which lost 2 bases and 5 bases, there was a span of 16 bases. CDR3 region: CASSIPLALPHNEQFF. The CDR3 bases are TGTGCCAGTAGTATACCCTTAGCGTTGCCACACAATGAGCAGTTCTTC.

The CDR3 spells CASRPGIPSLYF. Here the CDR3 DNA reads TGTGCCAGCAGGCCCGGGATACCCTCTTTGTACTTC. The chain joins TRBV28 to TRBJ2-7, with D maybe TRBD2 (5 bases). Germline V gene sequence: CDR1 MDHEN, CDR2 SYDVKM. The CDR3 covers 12 residues. The V end was cut by 6 bases, the J end by 12 bases, with 18 bases between.

This clone was seen a handful of times. This chain uses TRBV10-2 with TRBJ1-5, with D perhaps matching TRBD1 (6 bases). The CDR3 covers 12 residues. In germline, CDR1 is WSHSY, CDR2 SAAADI. Trimming cost V 6 bases and J 8 bases, with 11 bases left between them. The CDR3 DNA reads TGCGCCAGCAGAAAAGGGGGGGAGCCCCAGCATTTT. Translated, it gives CASRKGGEPQHF.

The V and J genes are TRBV21-1 and TRBJ2-7; TRBD1 reflects the table's D call only, with no check against the DNA. TRBV21-1 is given as a pseudogene. The CDR3 consists of 14 residues. The CDR3 DNA sequence: TGTGCCAGCAACACCAAGGGACAGTCCTACGAGCAGTACTTC. This sequence encodes CASNTKGQSYEQYF.

The V and J genes are TRBV5-1 and TRBJ2-2, with 7 nucleotides matching TRBD2. CDR3 length: 16 residues. Germline V lookup: CDR1 SGHRS, CDR2 YFSETQ. V was pared by 2 bases and J by 0 bases, with 4 bases of the junction left unmatched. The DNA for the CDR3 is TGCGCCAGCAGCTTCCGCCTAGCGGCGAACACCGGGGAGCTGTTTTTT. Amino acids: CASSFRLAANTGELFF.

In this sample, this clone turned up a few times. The rearrangement joins TRBV30 to TRBJ1-1; TRBD1 matches at 10 bases. V was pared by 6 bases and J by 6 bases, with 4 bases of the junction left unmatched. There are 12 residues in the CDR3. The germline V gene encodes CDR1 GTSNPN and CDR2 SVGIG (reference sequence). The CDR3 DNA reads as TGTGCCTGTCCCGGGACAGGGGCTGAAGCTTTCTTT. The encoded protein is CACPGTGAEAFF.

The chain joins TRBV28 to TRBJ2-2, with 13 nucleotides matching TRBD2. With 3 bases clipped from V and 3 bases from J, the junction kept 4 bases outside the gene matches. This CDR3 has 17 residues. Germline CDR1 MDHEN, CDR2 SYDVKM. The CDR3 DNA reads TGTGCCAGCAGTTTTACTAGCGGGGGGGCTGACACCGGGGAGCTGTTTTTT. It codes for CASSFTSGGADTGELFF.

This rearrangement joins TRBV7-9 to TRBJ2-7; D is undetermined. V was clipped by 5 bases and J by 6 bases, with 8 bases between them. Germline V gene sequence: CDR1 SEHNR, CDR2 FQNEAQ (reference sequence). The CDR3 contains 11 residues. CDR3 loop: CASSGEVEQYF. Here the CDR3 DNA reads TGTGCCAGCAGCGGCGAGGTCGAGCAGTACTTC.

The chain combines TRBV10-1 with TRBJ1-1, with D hard to call. Trimming took 3 bases from V and 8 from J, leaving 19 bases between them. The CDR3 contains 15 residues. CDR1 WNHNN and CDR2 SYGVQD come from the germline V gene (reference sequence). CDR3 DNA: TGCGCCAGCAGTGACCCTGGGGAGGGCTATGGAGAAGCTTTCTTT. Protein product: CASSDPGEGYGEAFF.